What follows are 32 T cell receptor beta chains derived from one specimen sequenced in a study of blood T cell repertoires in COVID-19. Here immunoSEQ multiplex PCR was the method, and the copy in TCRdb shows in-frame clones only, minus some. The table shows 110,000 to 150,000 clones, with about 89% occurring only once. The sample consisted of peripheral blood. The receptors originated from a man between 60 and 75 years old with active or convalescent COVID-19.

Note on this clone: At one end, the junction sequence differs from germline, possibly due to a read error. The chain combines TRBV7-7 with TRBJ2-5; TRBD1 aligns across 11 bases. The CDR3 contains 18 residues. Germline V gene data show CDR1 as SSHAT and CDR2 as FNYEAQ (reference sequence). CDR3 DNA sequence: TGTGCTAGCAGCTTGCTGGGGACAGGGGGAAGCGGAGGGGAGACCCAGTACTTC. This sequence encodes CASSLLGTGGSGGETQYF.

The rearrangement joins TRBV6-6 to TRBJ2-7; 8 nucleotides match TRBD1. The trim removed 6 bases at V and 0 bases at J, leaving 1 base unmatched. Germline assignment: CDR1 MNHNY and CDR2 SVGAGI (reference sequence). This CDR3 region has 13 residues. The CDR3 nucleotides read TGTGCCAGCAGGGACAGGGTCTCCTACGAGCAGTACTTC. Its protein product is CASRDRVSYEQYF.

V is TRBV19 and J is TRBJ1-2; maybe TRBD1 (5 bases). CDR1 and CDR2 (germline): LNHDA, SQIVND (reference sequence). The CDR3 spans 13 residues. V shed 8 bases and J shed 6 bases, with 16 bases lying between them. CDR3 sequence: CASLRGYVDGYTF. DNA of the CDR3: TGTGCCAGTTTAAGGGGATATGTGGATGGCTACACCTTC. Together with reference TRBV19 and TRBJ1-2, the CDR3 gives the full variable domain: DGGITQSPKYLFRKEGQNVTLSCEQNLNHDAMYWYRQDPGQGLRLIYYSQIVNDFQKGDIAEGYSVSREKKESFPLTVTSAQKNPTAFYLCASLRGYVDGYTFGSGTRLTVV.

The chain employs TRBV11-2 and TRBJ1-2; possibly TRBD1 for D (6 bases). The CDR3 is made up of 15 amino acids. Germline loops: CDR1 SGHAT, CDR2 FQNNGV. The V gene lost 2 bases and the J gene lost 4 bases, with 14 bases spanning the gap. CDR3 nucleotides: TGTGCCAGCAGCTTACTATCACAGGGCGGCTATGGCTACACCTTC. This encodes CASSLLSQGGYGYTF.

V usage is TRBV19 and J usage is TRBJ2-3, with TRBD2 identical over 15 bases. This CDR3 spans 18 amino acids. V lost 5 bases to trimming and J lost 3 bases; unmatched junction nucleotides: 9. Germline V gene lookup returns CDR1 LNHDA and CDR2 SQIVND (reference sequence). The chain's CDR3 is CASSGRTSGGASTDTQYF. As DNA, the CDR3 is TGTGCCAGTAGTGGACGGACTAGCGGGGGGGCCTCTACAGATACGCAGTATTTT.

The chain joins TRBV20-1 to TRBJ2-3; D gene uncertain. The V end was cut by 6 bases, the J end by 5 bases, with 9 bases between. The CDR3 covers 11 residues. From germline, CDR1 is DFQATT and CDR2 SNEGSKA (reference sequence). CDR3 nucleotide sequence: TGCAGTGCCCTGTCGGGAGATACGCAGTATTTT. Amino acid sequence: CSALSGDTQYF.

The rearrangement joins TRBV18 to TRBJ2-2; TRBD1 might be the D (6 bases). CDR3 length equals 17 residues. The ends were cut back, 2 bases at V and 4 bases at J, with 17 bases in the middle. The germline V gene has CDR1 KGHSH and CDR2 LQKENI. CDR3: CASSPSALQGGTGELFF. In nucleotides, the CDR3 is TGTGCCAGCTCACCAAGCGCTTTACAGGGTGGCACCGGGGAGCTGTTTTTT.

The J gene is TRBJ2-1, the V gene TRBV7-2; 12 bases agree with TRBD1. The germline V gene encodes CDR1 SGHTA and CDR2 FQGNSA. The trim removed 4 bases at V and 7 bases at J, leaving 8 bases unmatched. CDR3 length: 16 residues. The CDR3 region is CASSSTGTGGRNEQFF. The CDR3 nucleotides read TGTGCCAGCAGCTCGACCGGGACAGGGGGCAGGAATGAGCAGTTCTTC. Full variable domain (rest looked up from reference TRBV7-2 and TRBJ2-1): GAGVSQSPSNKVTEKGKDVELRCDPISGHTALYWYRQSLGQGLEFLIYFQGNSAPDKSGLPSDRFSAERTGGSVSTLTIQRTQQEDSAVYLCASSSTGTGGRNEQFFGPGTRLTVL.

The V gene is TRBV5-1, the J gene TRBJ2-3; TRBD1 matches 8 bases. Germline V gene lookup returns CDR1 SGHRS and CDR2 YFSETQ. The J segment lost 4 bases and the V segment lost 0 bases, leaving 1 base of the junction unmatched. The CDR3 runs 14 residues. The CDR3 region has the DNA TGCGCCAGCAGCTTGGCGACAGGGGCAGATACGCAGTATTTT. It translates to CASSLATGADTQYF.

This clone came up a few times. The V and J genes are TRBV3-1 (or the pseudogene TRBV3-2) and TRBJ2-1; D remains unclear. With 4 bases removed from V and 8 bases from J, the gap between germline ends came to 21 bases. CDR1 LGHDT and CDR2 YNNKEL come from the germline V gene (reference sequence). CDR3 length: 16 amino acids. CDR3 nucleotide sequence: TGTGCCAGCAGCCCCAACCGCGGTCTATCGTCTCATGAGCAGTTCTTC. Translating it yields CASSPNRGLSSHEQFF.

This chain joins TRBV24-1 and TRBJ2-1; TRBD2 is a possible D gene (6 bases). Germline V lookup: CDR1 KGHDR, CDR2 SFDVKD. The CDR3 consists of 14 residues. V was trimmed by 5 bases and J by 3 bases, leaving 10 bases between them. The CDR3 loop is CATSAHSGYNEQFF. The CDR3 region has the DNA TGTGCCACCAGTGCCCATAGCGGCTACAATGAGCAGTTCTTC.

This sequence joins TRBV12-3 or TRBV12-4 and TRBJ2-7; 7 bases match TRBD2. V shed 7 bases, J shed 4 bases, and the junction held 7 bases outside the gene matches. CDR3 length: 13 amino acids. CDR3 DNA: TGTGCCAGCAAATTTGGCGGGAGTTACGAGCAGTACTTC. This encodes CASKFGGSYEQYF.

This sequence joins TRBV12-1 and TRBJ2-7; the table's D call, TRBD1, was not checked against the DNA. TRBV12-1 is shown as a pseudogene. This CDR3 is 14 amino acids long. CDR3 loop: CASSLNRCSYEQYF. CDR3 nucleotide sequence: TGTGCCAGCAGCTTGAACAGGTGCTCCTACGAGCAGTACTTC.

This clone was detected only once. V is TRBV29-1 and J is TRBJ2-5; 11 bases are shared with TRBD2. The trim removed 4 bases at V and 2 bases at J, leaving 12 bases unmatched. Germline assignment: CDR1 SQVTM and CDR2 ANQGSEA. The CDR3 is made up of 17 amino acids. As DNA, the CDR3 is TGCAGCGTTGGCCTCGATAGCGGGAGGGCCGGGCAAGAGACCCAGTACTTC. Translating gives CSVGLDSGRAGQETQYF.

The V and J genes are TRBV7-3 and TRBJ2-7; weak D call: TRBD2 (6 bases). The V and J ends lost 4 bases and 7 bases respectively, with 14 bases between them. Per the germline V gene, CDR1 is SGHTA and CDR2 is FQGTGA. This CDR3 is built from 13 residues. In DNA, the CDR3 is TGTGCCAGCAGCTCCTCACCGGGAGTAGAGCAGTACTTC. Encoded protein: CASSSSPGVEQYF.

The chain joins TRBV29-1 to TRBJ1-2; 11 bases align to TRBD1. The germline gives CDR1 SQVTM, CDR2 ANQGSEA. The trim removed 7 bases at V and 3 bases at J, leaving 4 bases unmatched. There are 13 residues in the CDR3. CDR3 region: CSGGQGVDYGYTF. The CDR3 DNA reads as TGCAGCGGGGGACAGGGGGTCGACTATGGCTACACCTTC.

CDR3 loop: CASAPGGFVYGYTF. CDR3 nucleotide sequence: TGTGCCAGTGCCCCAGGGGGGTTTGTCTATGGCTACACCTTC. The J gene is TRBJ1-2, the V gene TRBV19; TRBD1 agrees at 7 bases. This CDR3 has 14 residues. Germline lookup yields CDR1 LNHDA and CDR2 SQIVND (reference sequence). J was trimmed by 4 bases and V by 8 bases; bases with no gene match: 10. Together with reference TRBV19 and TRBJ1-2, the CDR3 gives the full variable domain: DGGITQSPKYLFRKEGQNVTLSCEQNLNHDAMYWYRQDPGQGLRLIYYSQIVNDFQKGDIAEGYSVSREKKESFPLTVTSAQKNPTAFYLCASAPGGFVYGYTFGSGTRLTVV.

V is TRBV5-1 and J is TRBJ2-3; 8 nucleotides align to TRBD1. The CDR3 extends over 15 amino acids. The ends lost 3 bases at V and 2 bases at J; junction bases unmatched: 5. Germline CDR1 SGHRS, CDR2 YFSETQ. The DNA of the CDR3 is TGCGCCAGCAGCTCCCGGGACAGGTCCACAGATACGCAGTATTTT. It codes for CASSSRDRSTDTQYF.

The chain uses TRBV6-2 or TRBV6-3 and TRBJ2-3; the match to TRBD2 covers 11 bases. This CDR3 contains 16 residues. The germline CDR1 and CDR2 sequences are MNHEY and SVGEGT. V dropped 5 bases and J dropped 4; count of bases not matched to a gene: 8. CDR3 DNA sequence: TGTGCCAGCAGTAATAAACTAGCGGGAGTTCCAGATACGCAGTATTTT. Residues: CASSNKLAGVPDTQYF.

This sequence joins TRBV7-8 and TRBJ1-1; TRBD1 might be the D (6 bases). The CDR3 is 16 residues long. The germline gives CDR1 SGHVS, CDR2 FQNEAQ. Trimming cost V 4 bases and J 3 bases, with 18 bases left between them. The DNA of the CDR3 is TGTGCCAGCAGCTCGGCCCGGGACATCGTTTACACTGAAGCTTTCTTT. Translation gives CASSSARDIVYTEAFF.

The chain links TRBV5-1 to TRBJ1-1; no clear D gene. Germline values: CDR1 SGHRS, CDR2 YFSETQ. The CDR3 runs to 15 residues. Trimming took 2 bases from V and 1 from J, leaving 12 bases between them. CDR3 DNA: TGCGCCAGCAGCTTATCGGGGATGTGGAACACTGAAGCTTTCTTT. It encodes CASSLSGMWNTEAFF.

The gene calls are TRBV4-1 and TRBJ1-2, with D perhaps TRBD1 (5 bases). The CDR3 has 15 residues. The V end was cut by 3 bases, the J end by 4 bases, with 15 bases between. Germline CDR1 MGHRA, CDR2 YSYEKL. The CDR3 here is CASSQEWGVGYGYTF. CDR3 bases: TGCGCCAGCAGCCAGGAGTGGGGGGTCGGCTATGGCTACACCTTC.

Turning to this clone: Within the sample, other DNA sequences also encode this same CDR3. J is TRBJ2-6 and V is TRBV10-3; tentatively, D is TRBD1 (5 bases). Germline values: CDR1 ENHRY, CDR2 SYGVKD. The CDR3 has 17 residues. Trimming cost V 4 bases and J 0 bases, with 13 bases left between them. The CDR3 spells CAISGGQPSSGANVLTF. The CDR3 coding sequence is TGTGCCATCAGTGGTGGACAACCGAGCTCTGGGGCCAACGTCCTGACTTTC.

The chain joins TRBV7-2 to TRBJ2-1; perhaps TRBD1 as D (7 bases). This CDR3 has 14 residues. CDR1 is SGHTA and CDR2 is FQGNSA in the germline V gene. V lost 5 bases and J lost 6, with 14 bases in between. Written as DNA, the CDR3 is TGTGCCAGCAGCCCCAGGGGGGCGAGCAATGAGCAGTTCTTC. Protein: CASSPRGASNEQFF. The entire variable domain, with the rest obtained from reference TRBV7-2 and TRBJ2-1, is as follows: GAGVSQSPSNKVTEKGKDVELRCDPISGHTALYWYRQSLGQGLEFLIYFQGNSAPDKSGLPSDRFSAERTGGSVSTLTIQRTQQEDSAVYLCASSPRGASNEQFFGPGTRLTVL.

This clone was counted at least ten times. V and J are TRBV29-1 and TRBJ1-4; possible D gene TRBD1, 6 bases. V was trimmed by 3 bases and J by 10 bases, leaving 15 bases between them. The CDR3 runs 13 residues. Germline V CDR1 and CDR2: SQVTM, ANQGSEA. The CDR3 DNA is TGCAGCGTTGAGGGCCAGGGGATGGGAAAACTGTTTTTT. Its translation: CSVEGQGMGKLFF.

The rearrangement joins TRBV7-9 to TRBJ1-2; D uncertain. The CDR3 has 15 amino acids. Germline V gives CDR1 SEHNR, CDR2 FQNEAQ (reference sequence). Trimming pared 5 bases from V and 6 bases from J, leaving 19 bases between. CDR3 region: CASSPAGPGGNGYTF. CDR3 in DNA: TGTGCCAGCAGCCCCGCTGGTCCGGGAGGGAATGGCTACACCTTC. Based on the CDR3 plus reference TRBV7-9 and TRBJ1-2, the full variable domain is DTGVSQNPRHKITKRGQNVTFRCDPISEHNRLYWYRQTLGQGPEFLTYFQNEAQLEKSRLLSDRFSAERPKGSFSTLEIQRTEQGDSAMYLCASSPAGPGGNGYTFGSGTRLTVV.

The V gene is TRBV20-1, the J gene TRBJ1-4, with 7 nucleotides matching TRBD1. The germline V gene encodes CDR1 DFQATT and CDR2 SNEGSKA (reference sequence). With 3 bases clipped from V and 8 bases from J, the junction kept 0 bases outside the gene matches. This CDR3 has 11 amino acids. The CDR3 sequence is CSARDREKLFF. CDR3 in DNA: TGCAGTGCTAGGGACAGGGAAAAACTGTTTTTT.

About this clone itself: This sample includes further DNA sequences coding for the same CDR3. The rearrangement uses TRBV5-6 and TRBJ1-1; 8 nucleotides align to TRBD1. This CDR3 region has 15 residues. V dropped 2 bases and J dropped 1; count of bases not matched to a gene: 4. Germline V gene lookup returns CDR1 SGHDT and CDR2 YYEEEE. This CDR3 is CASSLGQGRNTEAFF. CDR3 DNA: TGTGCCAGCAGCTTAGGACAGGGAAGGAACACTGAAGCTTTCTTT.

CDR3 nucleotides: TGTGCCAGCAGTTTCGTGTCCTACGAGCAGTACTTC. Protein: CASSFVSYEQYF. The V call is TRBV28, the J call TRBJ2-7; D gene ambiguous. V was pared by 3 bases and J by 1 base, with 4 bases between. Germline-derived CDR1 and CDR2 are MDHEN and SYDVKM. The CDR3 runs 12 residues.

The rearrangement joins TRBV10-2 to TRBJ1-1; unclear D gene. Germline V gene data show CDR1 as WSHSY and CDR2 as SAAADI. The CDR3 totals 16 residues. Trimming pared 0 bases from V and 0 bases from J, leaving 11 bases between. Written as DNA, the CDR3 is TGCGCCAGCAGTGAGTCCCCTGCGGCCATGAACACTGAAGCTTTCTTT. Translation gives CASSESPAAMNTEAFF.

This rearrangement joins TRBV4-2 to TRBJ2-5, with 13 bases that match TRBD2. Germline V gene lookup returns CDR1 LGHNA and CDR2 YNFKEQ. V lost 0 bases and J lost 2; bases outside the gene matches: 3. The CDR3 totals 17 residues. In nucleotides, the CDR3 is TGTGCCAGCAGCCAAGAGGGGGGACTAGCGGGGCAAGAGACCCAGTACTTC. Encoded protein: CASSQEGGLAGQETQYF.

This chain joins TRBV29-1 and TRBJ1-4; 11 bases align to TRBD1. This CDR3 spans 14 amino acids. The V gene's germline CDR1 is SQVTM and CDR2 ANQGSEA. V gave up 7 bases and J gave up 8 bases; unmatched junction bases: 9. CDR3 sequence (DNA): TGCAGCGCCGGAGGGGACAGGGGGGGAGAAAAACTGTTTTTT. The encoded protein is CSAGGDRGGEKLFF.